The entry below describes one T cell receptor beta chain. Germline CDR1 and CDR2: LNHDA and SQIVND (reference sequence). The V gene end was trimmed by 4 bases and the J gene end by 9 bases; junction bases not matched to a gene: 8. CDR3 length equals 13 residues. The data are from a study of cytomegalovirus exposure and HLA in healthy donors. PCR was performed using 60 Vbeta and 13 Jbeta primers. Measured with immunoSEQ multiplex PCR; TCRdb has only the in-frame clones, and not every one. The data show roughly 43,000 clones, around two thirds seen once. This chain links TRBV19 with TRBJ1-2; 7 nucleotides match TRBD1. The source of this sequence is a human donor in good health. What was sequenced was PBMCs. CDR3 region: CASSSNDRVRYTF. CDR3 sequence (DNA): TGTGCCAGTAGTAGTAATGACAGGGTTCGCTACACCTTC. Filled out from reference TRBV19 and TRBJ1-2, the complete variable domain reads DGGITQSPKYLFRKEGQNVTLSCEQNLNHDAMYWYRQDPGQGLRLIYYSQIVNDFQKGDIAEGYSVSREKKESFPLTVTSAQKNPTAFYLCASSSNDRVRYTFGSGTRLTVV.